These T cell receptor beta chains were read from a single sample in a study of graft-versus-host responses after intestinal transplantation. TCRdb keeps only in-frame clones here, not all; method: immunoSEQ multiplex PCR. The repertoire holds more than 85,000 clones, roughly 80% seen once, with 0.75% to 0.85% in the top ten. The antigens these receptors bind are not known. The source was unstimulated CD4+ T cells sorted from spleen or lymph node cells, collected before intestinal transplant. Receptors were obtained from a human donor who received an intestinal transplant. Each CDR3 is given with its conserved first and last residue. The D gene is left open where the match is weak. Clone size is given for some rows only: seen once, a few or many times, or a class if the clone is expanded.

d_gene | len | j_gene | abundance | v_gene | CDR3nt | CDR3aa
TRBD1 | 15 | TRBJ2-5 | . | TRBV5-6 | TGTGCCAGCAGCGCGGGACAGGGGGTATCAGAGACCCAGTACTTC | CASSAGQGVSETQYF
TRBD1 | 15 | TRBJ1-6 | many | TRBV19 | TGTGCCAGCAGCGTACCGGGACAGCCTAATTCACCCCTCCACTTT | CASSVPGQPNSPLHF
TRBD2 | 14 | TRBJ2-3 | . | TRBV7-3 | TGTGCCAGCAGCCGACTAGCGGGAACAGATACGCAGTATTTT | CASSRLAGTDTQYF
. | 13 | TRBJ2-3 | . | TRBV25-1 | TGTGCCAGCAGGGGGCTCGGCACAGATACGCAGTATTTT | CASRGLGTDTQYF
. | 14 | TRBJ2-2 | . | TRBV15 | TGTGCCACCAGCATACCTGGGCGCACCGGGGAGCTGTTTTTT | CATSIPGRTGELFF
TRBD2 | 18 | TRBJ2-3 | . | TRBV9 | TGTGCCAGCACCTCCGGGACTAGCGGGACCCGACCGTTGGATACGCAGTATTTT | CASTSGTSGTRPLDTQYF
TRBD2 | 15 | TRBJ2-7 | . | TRBV10-3 | TGTGCCATCAGTGATTTGACTAGCGGAGCCTACGAGCAGTACTTC | CAISDLTSGAYEQYF
. | 11 | TRBJ2-7 | . | TRBV29-1 | TGCAGCGTTAACAGGAACTACGAGCAGTACTTC | CSVNRNYEQYF
TRBD1 | 14 | TRBJ1-4 | . | TRBV5-1 | TGCGCCAGCAGCTTGACAGGGGTGACTGAAAAACTGTTTTTT | CASSLTGVTEKLFF
. | 14 | TRBJ1-5 | . | TRBV27 | TGTGCCAGCAGGCCTCTAGGGGCTCCCCAGCCCCAGCATTTT | CASRPLGAPQPQHF
. | 16 | TRBJ2-5 | . | TRBV5-1 | TGCGCCAGCAGCCCAGCACAGCTTCCAATTGCAGAGACCCAGTACTTC | CASSPAQLPIAETQYF
. | 13 | TRBJ2-5 | . | TRBV2 | TGTGCCAGCAGTGATGAGAGATGGAGCGCCCAGTACTTC | CASSDERWSAQYF
TRBD1 | 15 | TRBJ1-2 | . | TRBV28 | TGTGCCAGCAGTTTACGACTGACAGGGGGCTATGGCTACACCTTC | CASSLRLTGGYGYTF
TRBD1 | 14 | TRBJ2-7 | . | TRBV29-1 | TGCAGCGTTGAAGAGACAGGGCGGTTCTACGAGCAGTACTTC | CSVEETGRFYEQYF
. | 15 | TRBJ1-1 | . | TRBV19 | TGTGCCAGTAACCCCCAGGGAGGGAGGAACACTGAAGCTTTCTTT | CASNPQGGRNTEAFF
TRBD1 | 15 | TRBJ1-3 | . | TRBV4-1 | TGCGCCAGCAGACCCGGACAGGGTACTGGAAACACCATATATTTT | CASRPGQGTGNTIYF
. | 12 | TRBJ1-2 | . | TRBV15 | TGTGCCACCAGCAGAGATGGGGCAGAGACCACCTTC | CATSRDGAETTF
TRBD2 | 17 | TRBJ2-7 | few | TRBV5-4 | TGTGCCAGCAGCTCTCGGTCGGGGGGGACCTCGTTCGCGGAGCAGTACTTC | CASSSRSGGTSFAEQYF
TRBD1 | 16 | TRBJ1-2 | . | TRBV5-1 | TGCGCCAGCAGCTTGGGCCAGGGACAGGGGGGCTATGGCTACACCTTC | CASSLGQGQGGYGYTF
TRBD1 | 15 | TRBJ2-7 | . | TRBV18 | TGTGCCAGCTCGCCTGCCGGACAGGGGGCAGGAGAGCAGTACTTC | CASSPAGQGAGEQYF
. | 14 | TRBJ2-1 | once | TRBV4-1 | TGCGCCAGCAGCCAGGCACCAACAGGCAATGAGCAGTTCTTC | CASSQAPTGNEQFF
. | 13 | TRBJ1-4 | few | TRBV30 | TGTGCCTTAGGCGCTAAGGGGCATGAAAAACTGTTTTTT | CALGAKGHEKLFF
TRBD2 | 17 | TRBJ2-7 | . | TRBV19 | TGTGCCAGTAGTTGGCGGGAGGCCGACGGACACCGACCCGAGCAGTACTTC | CASSWREADGHRPEQYF
. | 13 | TRBJ2-3 | . | TRBV5-6 | TGTGCCAGCAGCGCAAGGGGCGCAGATACGCAGTATTTT | CASSARGADTQYF